A selection of T cell receptor beta chains follows, all from one sample in a study of radiotherapy plus CTLA-4 blockade in lung cancer. TCRdb's copy holds only in-frame clones and misses some; the assay was immunoSEQ multiplex PCR. The repertoire has 45,000 to 55,000 clones, about 88% of them found once; the top ten carry approximately 8%. The sequenced sample was peripheral blood, obtained from a patient treated with radiotherapy plus ipilimumab. The receptors stem from a human donor with non-small cell lung cancer whose response to radiotherapy plus ipilimumab could not be evaluated. CDR3s include the opening cysteine and the closing phenylalanine or tryptophan. The order of the fields is clone size, V gene, CDR3 protein. Clone size appears in some rows only: once, few, many, or a class for an expanded clone.

NA | TRBV7-9 | CASSLESSNPNEKLFF
NA | TRBV19 | CASSPSTGPGYGYTF
NA | TRBV7-9 | CASSLRKAGSSYNEQFF
NA | TRBV7-2 | CASSPSRDRWATNEKLFF
NA | TRBV5-4 | CASSSAGGVLWDIQYF
NA | TRBV11-3 | CASSLDRGTDTQYF
NA | TRBV19 | CASSGGISSTDTQYF
NA | TRBV2 | CASRGDRGNQPQHF
NA | TRBV11-2 | CASSARPTRDNEQFF
NA | TRBV5-1 | CASSLGVGGETQYF
NA | TRBV7-2 | CASSLAQGTGLGYGYTF
once | TRBV18 | CASSPAAEKLFF
NA | TRBV28 | CATWWTGDLLRRAFF
NA | TRBV9 | CASSVDQDRMNTEAFF
NA | TRBV7-2 | CASSFLLAETQYF
NA | TRBV30 | CAWSLGGDTEAFF
NA | TRBV15 | CATSRDLQAVTDTQYF
NA | TRBV28 | CASSLSGWRTGTYEQYF
NA | TRBV29-1 | CSVEDSGRSYEQYF
NA | TRBV2 | CASSPTGGGKLFF
NA | TRBV19 | CASSINTGASEAFF
NA | TRBV9 | CASSVTGTGGSRSNEKLFF
NA | TRBV7-2 | CASSRQGPYEQYF
once | TRBV6-5 | CASSRLVAGNTIYF
NA | TRBV7-2 | CASSRRSGGAVVTDTQYF
few | TRBV5-6 | CASSFRGEQYF
NA | TRBV28 | CASSFRGTGGNEKLFF
NA | TRBV10-1 | CASSEGIRSEQYF
NA | TRBV28 | CASRPREGWGNQPQHF
NA | TRBV27 | CASKVGGGQVGELFF
NA | TRBV7-9 | CASSLRPHSDRIVGYGYTF
NA | TRBV2 | CASIPGVGTNQPQHF
once | TRBV6-1 | CASSAGGPYEQYF
NA | TRBV19 | CAPTGGRNQPQHF
NA | TRBV6-5 | CASSPQGAANEKLFF
few | TRBV19 | CASSITGTGGNEQYF
NA | TRBV7-9 | CASSLVELAGYEQYF
NA | TRBV28 | CAGPLVTDTQYF
NA | TRBV5-4 | CASSLGAGQGGETQYF
NA | TRBV7-2 | CASRPAGGHEQYF
NA | TRBV5-4 | CASITSLNEQFF
NA | TRBV29-1 | CSVSVGLAGAYEQYF
NA | TRBV5-6 | CASIARGGVEAFF
NA | TRBV7-9 | CASSSTGGSSYNEQFF
NA | TRBV5-1 | CASRGVDREQYF
NA | TRBV18 | CASSPELYYGYTF
NA | TRBV5-1 | CASTLGGGDTEAFF
once | TRBV9 | CASSVASVGSGPPVGYTF
NA | TRBV28 | CASTSRGSLNEKLFF
NA | TRBV7-9 | CASSSVRDRSYNEQFF
NA | TRBV20-1 | CSASEPGSF
NA | TRBV9 | CASSVGTGARTDTQYF
NA | TRBV7-2 | CASSRRLAGNTGELFF